These 21 T cell receptor beta chains share one sample of origin, sequenced in a study of blood T cell repertoires in COVID-19. The method was immunoSEQ multiplex PCR; TCRdb's version includes in-frame clones alone and lacks a portion of them. The sample shows approximately 140,000 clones, approximately 91% of them seen only once. The sequenced sample consisted of peripheral blood. The receptors here all came from a human donor in a cohort sampled during active COVID-19.

The V and J genes are TRBV28 and TRBJ1-1; no clear D gene. The V end was cut by 4 bases, the J end by 6 bases, with 15 bases between. This CDR3 is 14 amino acids long. Per the germline V gene, CDR1 is MDHEN and CDR2 is SYDVKM. The CDR3 spells CASSSPPLRAEAFF. Written as DNA, the CDR3 is TGTGCCAGCAGTTCCCCCCCCCTCCGCGCTGAAGCTTTCTTT.

The chain links TRBV19 to TRBJ2-6; D is unclear. This CDR3 contains 15 residues. Trimming removed 6 bases from V and 1 base from J, with 10 bases in between. CDR1 and CDR2 (germline): LNHDA, SQIVND (reference sequence). CDR3 nucleotide sequence: TGTGCCAGTAGCCTAAGCCGGTCTGGGGCCAACGTCCTGACTTTC. This codes for CASSLSRSGANVLTF.

The V gene is TRBV10-3, the J gene TRBJ1-5, with a weak D call TRBD1 (6 bases). V gave up 6 bases and J gave up 9 bases, with 18 bases separating them. The germline CDR1 and CDR2 sequences are ENHRY and SYGVKD. This CDR3 is built from 14 residues. Written as DNA, the CDR3 is TGTGCCATCAGGGTAGACAGGTCGCCGGCGCCCCAGCATTTT. This sequence encodes CAIRVDRSPAPQHF.

This clone turned up a few times. The chain links TRBV28 to TRBJ1-3; 7 nucleotides line up with TRBD1. This CDR3 comprises 15 residues. Germline V gene sequence: CDR1 MDHEN, CDR2 SYDVKM. Trimming at V came to 1 base and at J to 8 bases, leaving 8 bases not matched to a gene. The CDR3 bases are TGTGCCAGCAGTTTATCTTCAGGGGGTAGTCACACCATATATTTT. It codes for CASSLSSGGSHTIYF.

The V call is TRBV5-1, the J call TRBJ2-1, with 13 positions matching TRBD2. The CDR3 has 17 residues. Looked up from germline, CDR1 is SGHRS and CDR2 is YFSETQ. V shed 4 bases and J 0 bases; nucleotides not matched to a gene: 4. In DNA, the CDR3 is TGCGCCAGCAGCCGAACTAGCGGGGGGGCCTCCTACAATGAGCAGTTCTTC. Its translation: CASSRTSGGASYNEQFF.

This clone has just one count. This chain links TRBV2 with TRBJ2-5; 9 bases line up with TRBD1. The CDR3 has 13 residues. The V segment lost 8 bases and the J segment 1 base; nucleotides outside the gene matches: 2. Looked up from germline, CDR1 is SNHLY and CDR2 is FYNNEI. In DNA, the CDR3 is TGTGCCAGCGGGGACAGGGCCCAAGAGACCCAGTACTTC. This gives the protein CASGDRAQETQYF. Drawing the rest from reference TRBV2 and TRBJ2-5, the complete variable domain is EPEVTQTPSHQVTQMGQEVILRCVPISNHLYFYWYRQILGQKVEFLVSFYNNEISEKSEIFDDQFSVERPDGSNFTLKIRSTKLEDSAMYFCASGDRAQETQYFGPGTRLLVL.

The chain joins TRBV19 to TRBJ2-1, with 10 bases identical to TRBD2. Trimming at V came to 1 base and at J to 8 bases, leaving 5 bases not matched to a gene. Germline V lookup: CDR1 LNHDA, CDR2 SQIVND (reference sequence). The CDR3 length is 15 residues. In DNA, the CDR3 is TGTGCCAGTAGTATAGGTAGCGGGAGGTTCGATGAGCAGTTCTTC. Its translation is CASSIGSGRFDEQFF.

As to this clone: Other DNA sequences in the same sample also yield this CDR3. The V and J genes are TRBV9 and TRBJ2-3; D is undetermined. The germline CDR1 and CDR2 sequences are SGDLS and YYNGEE. Trimming removed 1 base from V and 1 base from J, with 4 bases in between. The CDR3 totals 13 residues. CDR3 loop: CASSVQGTDTQYF. The CDR3 DNA sequence: TGTGCCAGCAGCGTACAGGGCACAGATACGCAGTATTTT.

This clone appeared a single time. The sample has other DNA sequences that encode this CDR3 too. V gene TRBV18 combines with J gene TRBJ2-3, with TRBD2 matching 11 bases. The CDR3 totals 15 residues. Unmatched junction bases numbered 1, after V lost 3 bases and J lost 2 bases. Germline assignment: CDR1 KGHSH and CDR2 LQKENI. For the CDR3, the DNA is TGTGCCAGCTCACCGGGACTAGCGGTCACAGATACGCAGTATTTT. It encodes CASSPGLAVTDTQYF. The complete variable domain, with remaining parts taken from reference TRBV18 and TRBJ2-3, reads NAGVMQNPRHLVRRRGQEARLRCSPMKGHSHVYWYRQLPEEGLKFMVYLQKENIIDESGMPKERFSAEFPKEGPSILRIQQVVRGDSAAYFCASSPGLAVTDTQYFGPGTRLTVL.

This sequence joins TRBV2 and TRBJ1-5; the D gene is possibly TRBD1 (5 bases). The V end lost 8 bases, the J end lost 3 bases, and 11 bases lay between the germline ends. The CDR3 is 13 residues long. CDR1 SNHLY and CDR2 FYNNEI come from the germline V gene. The CDR3 nucleotides are TGTGCCAGCGCGGGGACGTACAATCAGCCCCAGCATTTT. It codes for CASAGTYNQPQHF.

This clone was picked up one time. The chain recombines TRBV11-3 with TRBJ2-4, with 7 bases aligning to TRBD2. The CDR3 is 14 amino acids. Germline V gives CDR1 SGHNT, CDR2 YENEEA. The V gene end was trimmed by 4 bases and the J gene end by 12 bases; junction bases not matched to a gene: 12. For the CDR3, the DNA is TGTGCCAGCAGCTACGGACTAGAACTCCCAAATCAGTACTTC. Its translation is CASSYGLELPNQYF.

The chain has TRBV2 and TRBJ2-3; possibly TRBD1 for D (5 bases). The germline V gene encodes CDR1 SNHLY and CDR2 FYNNEI. V was pared by 1 base and J by 3 bases, with 8 bases between. There are 14 residues in the CDR3. CDR3 sequence (DNA): TGTGCCAGCAGTGAAGGGGGCCGGACAGATACGCAGTATTTT. The encoded protein is CASSEGGRTDTQYF.

The chain employs TRBV9 and TRBJ2-1; 8 bases align to TRBD2. CDR1 is SGDLS and CDR2 is YYNGEE in the germline V gene. J lost 9 bases, V lost 0 bases, and 5 bases had no gene match. CDR3 length: 14 amino acids. The CDR3 region is CASSVGTSRGEQFF. CDR3 coding DNA: TGTGCCAGCAGCGTAGGGACTAGCAGGGGTGAGCAGTTCTTC.

This clone appeared once. This chain connects TRBV29-1 to TRBJ2-7; 8 bases line up with TRBD1. The junction had 4 bases not matched to a gene; V was cut back by 3 bases and J by 6 bases. Germline lookup yields CDR1 SQVTM and CDR2 ANQGSEA. The CDR3 contains 12 residues. CDR3 DNA: TGCAGCGTTGAGACGGACAGGGCCGAGCAGTACTTC. It yields the protein CSVETDRAEQYF.

The rearrangement uses TRBV7-9 and TRBJ1-5, with a possible D match to TRBD1 (5 bases). Trimming took 1 base from V and 9 from J, leaving 13 bases between them. The CDR3 has 14 amino acids. The germline V gene encodes CDR1 SEHNR and CDR2 FQNEAQ (reference sequence). The CDR3 loop is CASSLVGGYLPQHF. The CDR3 nucleotides read TGTGCCAGCAGCTTAGTGGGGGGGTATCTGCCCCAGCATTTT. Full variable domain (missing parts from reference TRBV7-9 and TRBJ1-5): DTGVSQNPRHKITKRGQNVTFRCDPISEHNRLYWYRQTLGQGPEFLTYFQNEAQLEKSRLLSDRFSAERPKGSFSTLEIQRTEQGDSAMYLCASSLVGGYLPQHFGDGTRLSIL.

This chain joins TRBV29-1 and TRBJ2-1, with 14 bases fitting TRBD2. V trimming: 5 bases; J trimming: 8 bases; junction bases outside the gene matches: 8. Germline V gene sequence: CDR1 SQVTM, CDR2 ANQGSEA. This CDR3 region has 15 residues. The CDR3 is CSVPGLAGVGDEQFF. CDR3 bases: TGCAGCGTTCCGGGACTAGCGGGGGTTGGGGATGAGCAGTTCTTC.

CDR3 loop: CASSVDWNTEAFF. CDR3 DNA sequence: TGTGCCAGCAGCGTAGACTGGAACACTGAAGCTTTCTTT. The chain recombines TRBV9 with TRBJ1-1; no firm D call. The V gene lost 0 bases and the J gene lost 1 base, with 4 bases spanning the gap. There are 13 residues in the CDR3. Germline V CDR1 and CDR2: SGDLS, YYNGEE.

CDR3 protein: CASSPAWDRGRETQYF. CDR3 coding DNA: TGTGCCAGCAGCCCTGCGTGGGACAGGGGGCGTGAGACCCAGTACTTC. The chain joins TRBV9 to TRBJ2-5; 12 bases are shared with TRBD1. Germline V gives CDR1 SGDLS, CDR2 YYNGEE. The CDR3 runs 16 residues. V gave up 4 bases and J gave up 5 bases; unmatched junction bases: 9.

This sequence joins TRBV13 and TRBJ1-2, with 7 positions matching TRBD1. Per the germline V gene, CDR1 is PRHDT and CDR2 is FYEKMQ (reference sequence). CDR3 length: 13 amino acids. The V gene end was trimmed by 4 bases and the J gene end by 2 bases; junction bases not matched to a gene: 1. The CDR3, as DNA: TGTGCCAGCAGCTCGGGACAGAACTATGGCTACACCTTC. It specifies CASSSGQNYGYTF.

V is TRBV3-1 (or the pseudogene TRBV3-2) and J is TRBJ2-5; TRBD2 matches at 12 bases. Germline V gene sequence: CDR1 LGHDT, CDR2 YNNKEL (reference sequence). This CDR3 is built from 20 residues. V was clipped by 4 bases and J by 4 bases; unmatched bases: 19. The CDR3 coding sequence is TGTGCCAGCAGCCCGATCTTTGGTCCTAGCGGGGGGGGATTACGAGAGACCCAGTACTTC. This sequence encodes CASSPIFGPSGGGLRETQYF.

The CDR3 here is CASSYSIMDRGSYEQYF. The CDR3 nucleotides read TGTGCCAGCAGTTATTCTATAATGGACAGGGGCTCCTACGAGCAGTACTTC. The chain employs TRBV6-2 or TRBV6-3 and TRBJ2-7; 9 bases map to TRBD1. Germline trimming cut 3 bases from V and 0 bases from J; bases unmatched to any gene: 9. The length of the CDR3 is 17 residues. CDR1 and CDR2 from the germline V gene are MNHEY and SVGEGT.